A selection of T cell receptor beta chains follows, all from one sample in a study of blood T cell repertoires in COVID-19. Data came from immunoSEQ multiplex PCR; TCRdb stores just in-frame clones and leaves some out. Of about 210,000 clones in the sample, about four fifths were seen once. The sample consisted of peripheral blood. The source of these receptors is a woman aged 45-59 years with active or convalescent COVID-19. CDR3s include the opening cysteine and the closing phenylalanine or tryptophan. The D gene is left open where the match is weak. Rows may omit the clone size; those that give it use once, few, many or a size class.

NA,TRBV7-6,TRBJ2-1,NA,CASSISGYNEQFF,TGTGCCAGCAGCATTAGCGGATACAATGAGCAGTTCTTC
once,TRBV5-3,TRBJ1-2,TRBD1,CARSRDRVYGYTF,TGTGCCAGAAGCCGGGACAGGGTCTATGGCTACACCTTC
NA,TRBV6-6,TRBJ1-1,NA,CATGRLNTEAFF,TGTGCCACCGGGAGACTGAACACTGAAGCTTTCTTT
NA,TRBV11-2,TRBJ1-5,NA,CASSLDPGQPQHF,TGTGCCAGCAGCTTAGACCCGGGTCAGCCCCAGCATTTT
few,TRBV24-1,TRBJ1-2,TRBD1,CATSQGTAYGYTF,TGTGCCACCAGCCAAGGGACAGCTTATGGCTACACCTTC
NA,TRBV5-4,TRBJ1-2,NA,CASSLEQGQGGYTF,TGTGCCAGCAGCTTGGAGCAGGGTCAGGGAGGCTACACCTTC
NA,TRBV27,TRBJ1-4,NA,CASRSGLANEKLFF,TGTGCCAGCAGGTCAGGATTGGCTAATGAAAAACTGTTTTTT
NA,TRBV27,TRBJ1-4,NA,CASSRQRGEKLFF,TGTGCCAGCAGTCGACAGCGGGGTGAAAAACTGTTTTTT
NA,TRBV9,TRBJ1-3,NA,CASSVGRGAGNTIYF,TGTGCCAGCAGCGTAGGGCGGGGCGCTGGAAACACCATATATTTT
NA,TRBV2,TRBJ2-2,NA,CASRAQGGSVTGELFF,TGTGCCAGCAGGGCACAGGGCGGGTCTGTCACCGGGGAGCTGTTTTTT
NA,TRBV6-5,TRBJ2-7,TRBD1,CASNRDSHYEQYF,TGTGCCAGCAATCGGGACAGCCACTACGAGCAGTACTTC
NA,TRBV5-1,TRBJ1-2,TRBD1,CASSLAGQGVDGYTF,TGCGCCAGCAGCTTGGCCGGTCAGGGGGTCGATGGCTACACCTTC
NA,TRBV7-9,TRBJ1-1,NA,CASSLGGGTEAFF,TGTGCCAGCAGCTTAGGCGGGGGCACTGAAGCTTTCTTT
NA,TRBV6-4,TRBJ2-2,TRBD2,CASQNGTTNTGELFF,TGTGCCAGCCAAAACGGGACTACGAACACCGGGGAGCTGTTTTTT
NA,TRBV5-1,TRBJ1-1,NA,CASSNPGTRSNTEAFF,TGCGCCAGCAGCAATCCCGGGACAAGGTCGAACACTGAAGCTTTCTTT
NA,TRBV2,TRBJ2-5,TRBD1,CASRSGQGGETQYF,TGTGCCAGCAGAAGTGGACAGGGTGGGGAGACCCAGTACTTC
NA,TRBV20-1,TRBJ2-3,NA,CSASLANSDTQYF,TGCAGTGCTAGTTTAGCGAATTCAGATACGCAGTATTTT
NA,TRBV6-5,TRBJ1-2,NA,CASSIQDGGSYGYTF,TGTGCCAGCAGTATCCAAGACGGGGGGAGCTATGGCTACACCTTC
NA,TRBV4-1,TRBJ1-2,TRBD1,CASSQYRGHFIYGYTF,TGCGCCAGCAGCCAATACAGGGGACATTTTATCTATGGCTACACCTTC
NA,TRBV25-1,TRBJ1-1,NA,CASSDEGRAGDTEAFF,TGTGCCAGCAGTGATGAGGGCAGGGCGGGAGACACTGAAGCTTTCTTT
NA,TRBV5-1,TRBJ2-7,NA,CASSTPRSEQYF,TGCGCCAGCAGTACACCGCGGTCCGAGCAGTACTTC
NA,TRBV29-1,TRBJ1-3,NA,CSVGHVSGNTIYF,TGCAGCGTTGGACATGTCTCTGGAAACACCATATATTTT
NA,TRBV2,TRBJ1-1,NA,CASSAGTLNTEAFF,TGTGCCAGCAGCGCCGGGACACTGAACACTGAAGCTTTCTTT
NA,TRBV2,TRBJ2-3,TRBD2,CASRAGGPWETDTQYF,TGTGCCAGCAGGGCGGGGGGCCCTTGGGAGACAGATACGCAGTATTTT
NA,TRBV7-6,TRBJ1-5,NA,CASSLDAARSGQPQHF,TGTGCCAGCAGCTTAGATGCCGCGCGGAGTGGACAGCCCCAGCATTTT
once,TRBV5-1,TRBJ2-1,TRBD2,CASSLRVGGARNEQFF,TGCGCCAGCAGCTTAAGGGTCGGGGGGGCTCGCAATGAGCAGTTCTTC
NA,TRBV11-1,TRBJ1-2,NA,CASSLRAGQGGYTF,TGTGCCAGCAGCTTACGTGCGGGTCAAGGTGGCTACACCTTC
NA,TRBV30,TRBJ2-1,NA,CAWSQGLDEQFF,TGTGCCTGGAGTCAGGGGCTAGATGAGCAGTTCTTC
NA,TRBV6-5,TRBJ1-2,NA,CASKGGRGPNYGYTF,TGTGCCAGCAAGGGGGGGCGCGGGCCAAACTATGGCTACACCTTC
NA,TRBV7-6,TRBJ2-1,TRBD2,CASSLELAAVYNEQFF,TGTGCCAGCAGCTTAGAACTAGCGGCAGTCTACAATGAGCAGTTCTTC
NA,TRBV30,TRBJ1-6,NA,CAWSMHTPPLHF,TGTGCCTGGAGTATGCACACCCCACCCCTCCACTTT
NA,TRBV27,TRBJ2-4,TRBD2,CASSLLAGGTGNIQYF,TGTGCCAGCAGTCTCCTTGCGGGGGGCACGGGAAACATTCAGTACTTC
NA,TRBV2,TRBJ1-5,NA,CASSEALPGRAGRYSNQPQHF,TGTGCCAGCAGTGAAGCGCTTCCCGGCCGGGCGGGAAGATATAGCAATCAGCCCCAGCATTTT
few,TRBV5-1,TRBJ1-2,TRBD1,CASSFSSGTGSGYTF,TGCGCCAGCAGTTTTTCCTCCGGGACAGGGAGCGGCTACACCTTC
NA,TRBV28,TRBJ1-4,NA,CASSFRGGTSEKLFF,TGTGCCAGCAGTTTCCGGGGGGGGACGTCTGAAAAACTGTTTTTT
NA,TRBV6-5,TRBJ1-2,TRBD1,CASSTRGLYGYTF,TGTGCCAGCAGTACCAGGGGGCTTTATGGCTACACCTTC
NA,TRBV28,TRBJ1-1,TRBD1,CASSFRQGTAFF,TGTGCCAGCAGTTTTCGACAGGGGACAGCTTTCTTT
NA,TRBV2,TRBJ2-2,TRBD1,CASRWGTGDGELFF,TGTGCCAGCAGGTGGGGGACAGGGGACGGGGAGCTGTTTTTT